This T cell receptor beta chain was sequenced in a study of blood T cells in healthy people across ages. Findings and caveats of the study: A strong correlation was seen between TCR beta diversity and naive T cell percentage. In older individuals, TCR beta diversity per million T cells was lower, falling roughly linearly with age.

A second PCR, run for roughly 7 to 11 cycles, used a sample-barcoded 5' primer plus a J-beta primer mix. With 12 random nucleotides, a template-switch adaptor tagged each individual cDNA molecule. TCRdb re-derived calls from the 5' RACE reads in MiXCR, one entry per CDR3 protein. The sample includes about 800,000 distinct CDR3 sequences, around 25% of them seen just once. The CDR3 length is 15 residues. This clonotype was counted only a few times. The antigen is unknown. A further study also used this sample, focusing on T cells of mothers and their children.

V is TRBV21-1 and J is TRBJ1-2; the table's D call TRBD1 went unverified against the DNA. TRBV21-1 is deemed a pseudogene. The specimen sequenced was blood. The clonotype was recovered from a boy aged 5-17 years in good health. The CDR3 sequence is CASIPPKTGSDGYTF. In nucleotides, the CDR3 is TGTGCCAGCATTCCCCCCAAAACGGGGTCGGATGGCTACACCTTC.